The 13 T cell receptor beta chains given below trace back to one sample, sequenced in a study of cytomegalovirus exposure and HLA in healthy donors. The PCR made use of 60 Vbeta and 13 Jbeta primers. This table comes from immunoSEQ multiplex PCR, and its TCRdb copy is limited to in-frame clones, with some not included. Of some 180,000 clones listed, 77% are singletons. Sample: PBMCs. These receptors came from a man between 18 and 29 years old in good health and CMV-seronegative.

This sequence joins TRBV19 and TRBJ2-7; D not certain. Germline V lookup: CDR1 LNHDA, CDR2 SQIVND (reference sequence). This CDR3 has 14 amino acids. The V end lost 1 base, the J end lost 0 bases, and 7 bases lay between the germline ends. The CDR3 nucleotides read TGTGCCAGTAGTATAGCGTTTATCTCCTACGAGCAGTACTTC. This encodes CASSIAFISYEQYF.

This clone showed up just once. The chain carries TRBV5-1 and TRBJ1-3; D gene unclear. Germline CDR1 is SGHRS and CDR2 is YFSETQ. Trimming took 3 bases from V and 0 from J, leaving 4 bases between them. CDR3 length equals 13 residues. CDR3: CASSSFSGNTIYF. In DNA, the CDR3 is TGCGCCAGCAGCTCCTTCTCTGGAAACACCATATATTTT.

About this clone itself: The junction differs from germline at one of its ends, possibly a read error. This sequence joins TRBV7-9 and TRBJ1-2, with D possibly being TRBD1 (6 bases). The germline V gene encodes CDR1 SEHNR and CDR2 FQNEAQ (reference sequence). The CDR3 is 13 residues long. In nucleotides, the CDR3 is TGTTCCAGCAGACCTGACAGGACCTATGGCTACACCTTC. Its protein product is CSSRPDRTYGYTF.

This chain joins TRBV7-9 and TRBJ2-7; 9 nucleotides align to TRBD1. The CDR3 covers 16 residues. The V gene end was trimmed by 5 bases and the J gene end by 1 base; junction bases not matched to a gene: 9. Germline values: CDR1 SEHNR, CDR2 FQNEAQ (reference sequence). The CDR3 DNA sequence: TGTGCCAGCAGCGCTGGGACAGGGCTTCTTTCCTACGAGCAGTACTTC. Protein sequence: CASSAGTGLLSYEQYF.

The CDR3 sequence is CAWSVRRGTGRTNEKLFF. Written as DNA, the CDR3 is TGTGCCTGGAGTGTACGACGGGGGACAGGGCGGACTAATGAAAAACTGTTTTTT. The rearrangement links TRBV30 to TRBJ1-4; 9 bases match TRBD1. This CDR3 spans 18 amino acids. Germline V gene sequence: CDR1 GTSNPN, CDR2 SVGIG (reference sequence). J lost 2 bases, V lost 0 bases, and 10 bases had no gene match.

A note on this clone: The same CDR3 arises from other DNA sequences in this sample as well. V usage is TRBV27 and J usage is TRBJ2-2; 9 bases fit TRBD2. The CDR3 length is 15 residues. The V gene end was trimmed by 4 bases and the J gene end by 5 bases; junction bases not matched to a gene: 5. Germline V lookup: CDR1 MNHEY, CDR2 SMNVEV (reference sequence). CDR3 bases: TGTGCCAGCAGTTCCAGCGGGGGGATAACCGGGGAGCTGTTTTTT. Translation: CASSSSGGITGELFF.

J is TRBJ2-5 and V is TRBV15; the match to TRBD2 covers 9 bases. The CDR3 consists of 14 residues. CDR1 is LNHNV, CDR2 YYDKDF, per germline (reference sequence). The J segment lost 3 bases and the V segment lost 4 bases, leaving 3 bases of the junction unmatched. The CDR3 reads CATSNRLAEETQYF. In DNA form, the CDR3 reads TGTGCCACCAGCAATCGACTAGCGGAAGAGACCCAGTACTTC. Supplemented by reference TRBV15 and TRBJ2-5, the full variable domain reads DAMVIQNPRYQVTQFGKPVTLSCSQTLNHNVMYWYQQKSSQAPKLLFHYYDKDFNNEADTPDNFQSRRPNTSFCFLDIRSPGLGDTAMYLCATSNRLAEETQYFGPGTRLLVL.

The chain uses TRBV7-6 and TRBJ2-4; D gene uncertain. V lost 4 bases and J lost 0, with 4 bases in between. Germline CDR1 is SGHVS and CDR2 is FNYEAQ. This CDR3 is built from 13 residues. CDR3 sequence: CASSSGAKNIQYF. CDR3 sequence (DNA): TGTGCCAGCAGCTCGGGAGCCAAAAACATTCAGTACTTC. The entire variable domain, with the rest obtained from reference TRBV7-6 and TRBJ2-4, is as follows: GAGVSQSPRYKVTKRGQDVALRCDPISGHVSLYWYRQALGQGPEFLTYFNYEAQQDKSGLPNDRFSAERPEGSISTLTIQRTEQRDSAMYRCASSSGAKNIQYFGAGTRLSVL.

Comments on this clone: An end of the junction does not agree with germline; a read error may underlie this. J is TRBJ2-3 and V is TRBV5-6; a possible D gene is TRBD2 (5 bases). Germline-derived CDR1 and CDR2 are SGHDT and YYEEEE. The CDR3 spans 11 residues. In nucleotides, the CDR3 is TGTGCCAGCAGCTTGCGGGGTCTGGCGATTTTT. This sequence encodes CASSLRGLAIF.

The V call is TRBV28, the J call TRBJ2-5; 10 nucleotides align to TRBD1. V gave up 6 bases and J gave up 4 bases; unmatched junction bases: 8. There are 15 residues in the CDR3. CDR1 and CDR2 (germline): MDHEN, SYDVKM. The CDR3 region has the DNA TGTGCCAGCAGCGGGACAGGGGTTAGCCGAGAGACCCAGTACTTC. Amino acids: CASSGTGVSRETQYF.

The chain is built from TRBV7-3 and TRBJ2-5; 7 nucleotides agree with TRBD2. The last part of the DNA fits TRBJ2-7 better; the J call may be wrong. CDR1 is SGHTA and CDR2 is FQGTGA in the germline V gene. The CDR3 is 14 amino acids. The CDR3 loop is CASSLNAGGYEQYF. CDR3 in DNA: TGTGCCAGCAGCTTAAACGCCGGGGGGTACGAGCAGTACTTC.

This chain links TRBV28 with TRBJ2-7, with D possibly being TRBD2 (5 bases). Germline loops: CDR1 MDHEN, CDR2 SYDVKM. Trimming pared 5 bases from V and 3 bases from J, leaving 8 bases between. The CDR3 is 12 amino acids. This CDR3 is CASSLTSYEQYF. CDR3 nucleotides: TGTGCCAGCAGTCTCACTAGCTACGAGCAGTACTTC.

The rearrangement links TRBV2 to TRBJ2-5; 11 bases are shared with TRBD2. This CDR3 is 15 amino acids long. Unmatched junction bases numbered 9, after V lost 7 bases and J lost 5 bases. Germline values: CDR1 SNHLY, CDR2 FYNNEI. This CDR3 reads CASKGLAGGRETQYF. In DNA form, the CDR3 reads TGTGCCAGCAAGGGATTAGCGGGGGGGAGGGAGACCCAGTACTTC.